Below are 3 T cell receptor beta chains sequenced from a single sample in a study of patients and donors after allogeneic stem cell transplantation. TCRdb re-derived calls from the RT-PCR reads in MiXCR, one entry per CDR3 protein. Of about a million distinct CDR3 sequences listed, around 17% are singletons. The specimen was blood, either unsorted or a sorted T cell fraction (not recorded which). The receptor set was obtained from a human donor who was either an allogeneic HSCT recipient or a stem cell or donor lymphocyte infusion donor (not recorded which). It is not recorded whose cells these are; they may come from a transplant donor.

V and J are TRBV5-1 and TRBJ1-4; tentatively, D is TRBD1 (6 bases). Germline assignment: CDR1 SGHRS and CDR2 YFSETQ. V dropped 4 bases and J dropped 8 bases, with 18 bases sitting between them. The CDR3 extends over 15 amino acids. The DNA for the CDR3 is TGCGCCAGCAGCGCCACAGGGTTCCGGGAGGAAAAACTGTTTTTT. This sequence encodes CASSATGFREEKLFF.

CDR3 nucleotide sequence: TGCAGCGTAGGGACAGCTAACTATGGCTACACCTTC. Its translation is CSVGTANYGYTF. J is TRBJ1-2 and V is TRBV29-1; TRBD1 matches at 7 bases. The CDR3 contains 12 residues. CDR1 is SQVTM, CDR2 ANQGSEA, per germline. V trimming: 6 bases; J trimming: 0 bases; junction bases outside the gene matches: 1.

The V call is TRBV20-1, the J call TRBJ2-7; 8 bases align to TRBD2. The V gene end was trimmed by 3 bases and the J gene end by 5 bases; junction bases not matched to a gene: 9. Germline V lookup: CDR1 DFQATT, CDR2 SNEGSKA (reference sequence). The CDR3 sequence is 14 residues long. CDR3 in DNA: TGCAGTGCTAGCACTAGCGGTTTAGGGGACGAGCAGTACTTC. Translating it yields CSASTSGLGDEQYF.